Below, 16 T cell receptor beta chains from the same sample are listed, as sequenced in a study of prognosis after radiotherapy for stage I lung cancer. Multiplex PCR, run in two rounds, amplified TCR beta CDR3 from genomic DNA. The first PCR round targeted every TRBV and TRBJ gene with specific primers. TCRdb reanalysed the multiplex PCR reads using MiXCR and keeps one entry per CDR3 protein. The table shows tens of thousands of distinct CDR3 sequences, with 35% to 50% occurring only once. The starting material was PBMCs, obtained before or after stereotactic body radiation therapy (not recorded which). All receptors come from a donor over 45 with non-small cell lung cancer.

Note on this clonotype: The junction differs from germline at one of its ends, possibly a read error. This rearrangement joins TRBV7-2 to TRBJ2-7, with 7 bases fitting TRBD2. The germline CDR1 and CDR2 sequences are SGHTA and FQGNSA. The CDR3 spans 15 residues. The CDR3 protein is CGSSLAGPSPYEQYF. The DNA for the CDR3 is TGTGGCAGCAGCTTAGCGGGCCCTAGCCCCTACGAGCAGTACTTC.

Points on this clonotype: Given a far larger clone just one base away, this is likely a sequencing read error. The chain recombines TRBV6-4 with TRBJ2-7, with TRBD1 matching over 7 bases. The CDR3 loop spans 14 amino acids. In germline, CDR1 is MRHNA, CDR2 SNTAGT. The CDR3 DNA reads as TGTGCCAGCAGTTACTCGGCACAGGGGTTGGAGCAGTACTTC. Translating it yields CASSYSAQGLEQYF.

The table lists this clonotype with many counts. The V gene is TRBV24-1, the J gene TRBJ1-1; D is perhaps TRBD1 (5 bases). Germline V gene data show CDR1 as KGHDR and CDR2 as SFDVKD. Deletions cut 3 bases from V and 12 bases from J, with 13 bases between. The CDR3 is made up of 12 amino acids. The CDR3 nucleotides are TGTGCCACCAGTGATAGTGGCCAGGGAACTTTCTTT. This translates into CATSDSGQGTFF.

This clonotype was found many times. The chain employs TRBV20-1 and TRBJ1-6; D remains unclear. With 2 bases removed from V and 5 bases from J, the gap between germline ends came to 16 bases. Germline values: CDR1 DFQATT, CDR2 SNEGSKA (reference sequence). CDR3 length: 16 amino acids. The CDR3 region has the DNA TGCAGTGCTAGACGACTCGGGTTGGGGAATAATTCACCCCTCCACTTT. Amino acid sequence: CSARRLGLGNNSPLHF.

Comment on this clonotype: A much larger clone lies one base from this, so it may be a read error. This chain joins TRBV20-1 and TRBJ2-5; D gene ambiguous. Germline CDR1 DFQATT, CDR2 SNEGSKA (reference sequence). The CDR3 has 12 residues. The CDR3 sequence: CSASGPQETKYF. CDR3 in DNA: TGCAGTGCTAGTGGTCCTCAAGAGACCAAGTACTTC.

This clonotype was recorded at least ten times. The chain combines TRBV20-1 with TRBJ1-5; 9 bases map to TRBD1. Looked up from germline, CDR1 is DFQATT and CDR2 is SNEGSKA (reference sequence). The CDR3 has 15 amino acids. V shed 6 bases and J 1 base; nucleotides not matched to a gene: 7. The CDR3 coding sequence is TGCAGTGCCCACACCGGGACAGGGAGCAATCAGCCCCAGCATTTT. This translates into CSAHTGTGSNQPQHF.

This clonotype was counted at least ten times. The CDR3 DNA is TGCAGTGCTAGTAATAGTGCCAACGTCCTGACTTTC. Its translation: CSASNSANVLTF. The chain has TRBV20-1 and TRBJ2-6; D gene ambiguous. The germline V gene has CDR1 DFQATT and CDR2 SNEGSKA (reference sequence). V lost 3 bases and J lost 7, with 7 bases in between. The CDR3 loop spans 12 amino acids.

This clonotype was recorded at least ten times. This chain connects TRBV11-2 to TRBJ2-1, with TRBD2 matching 13 bases. CDR1 and CDR2 (germline): SGHAT, FQNNGV. V shed 1 base, J shed 6 bases, and the junction held 0 bases outside the gene matches. The CDR3 has 15 residues. The CDR3 here is CASSLGTSGGNEQFF. CDR3 coding DNA: TGTGCCAGCAGCTTAGGGACTAGCGGGGGCAATGAGCAGTTCTTC.

This clonotype was counted at least ten times. The chain combines TRBV20-1 with TRBJ2-1; D is perhaps TRBD2 (7 bases). V was pared by 2 bases and J by 8 bases, with 13 bases between. This CDR3 is 13 amino acids long. Germline V gene sequence: CDR1 DFQATT, CDR2 SNEGSKA (reference sequence). DNA of the CDR3: TGCAGTGCTAGATGGCCGGGGGGCTATGAGCAGTTCTTC. Protein product: CSARWPGGYEQFF.

Many counts were recorded for this clonotype. This chain links TRBV20-1 with TRBJ2-5; 8 positions agree with TRBD1. CDR3 length: 16 residues. The V and J ends lost 0 bases and 1 base, in that order; junction bases with no gene match: 7. CDR1 DFQATT and CDR2 SNEGSKA come from the germline V gene (reference sequence). The DNA of the CDR3 is TGCAGTGCTAGAGACCGATCGGACAGGGCCCAAGAGACCCAGTACTTC. Its translation: CSARDRSDRAQETQYF.

There are many counts of this clonotype. The chain uses TRBV10-3 and TRBJ1-2; 8 bases line up with TRBD1. The CDR3 length is 12 residues. Germline V lookup: CDR1 ENHRY, CDR2 SYGVKD. V lost 4 bases, J lost 8 bases, and 3 bases stayed unmatched. The CDR3 protein is CAISATGEGYTF. CDR3 DNA sequence: TGTGCCATCAGTGCGACAGGGGAGGGCTACACCTTC.

This clonotype is categorized as medium-sized. The CDR3 here is CASSRSRWEQYF. For the CDR3, the DNA is TGTGCCAGCAGCCGTAGCCGGTGGGAGCAGTACTTC. This rearrangement joins TRBV6-2 or TRBV6-3 to TRBJ2-7; no firm D call. V shed 6 bases and J shed 7 bases, with 13 bases lying between them. The CDR3 has 12 amino acids. Per the germline V gene, CDR1 is MNHEY and CDR2 is SVGEGT.

Points on this clonotype: Relative to the germline gene, one junction end is altered; a read error may explain this. V usage is TRBV12-3 or TRBV12-4 and J usage is TRBJ2-2; 8 bases map to TRBD2. The CDR3 runs to 16 residues. CDR3 residues: CASRPGLARNTVELFF. In DNA, the CDR3 is TGTGCCAGCAGACCCGGACTAGCTAGGAACACCGTGGAGCTGTTTTTT.

This chain links TRBV6-2 or TRBV6-3 with TRBJ1-6; 9 nucleotides match TRBD1. The CDR3 consists of 16 residues. Germline V CDR1 and CDR2: MNHEY, SVGEGT. V shed 5 bases, J shed 9 bases, and the junction held 11 bases outside the gene matches. The CDR3, as DNA: TGTGCCAGCAGTGATGCGGTAACAGGGGGCGGTTCACCCCTCCACTTT. This codes for CASSDAVTGGGSPLHF.

This clonotype showed up many times. CDR3 protein: CASRGGSSTDTQYF. CDR3 nucleotide sequence: TGTGCCAGTCGTGGTGGGTCCAGCACAGATACGCAGTATTTT. The genes are TRBV19 and TRBJ2-3; D unresolved. CDR3 length: 14 residues. Germline V lookup: CDR1 LNHDA, CDR2 SQIVND (reference sequence). V gave up 8 bases and J gave up 0 bases, with 12 bases separating them.

Ten or more counts support this clonotype. The V call is TRBV20-1, the J call TRBJ2-2; possible D gene TRBD2, 5 bases. Germline V gene sequence: CDR1 DFQATT, CDR2 SNEGSKA (reference sequence). V was pared by 6 bases and J by 3 bases, with 14 bases between. This CDR3 is 14 amino acids long. CDR3 sequence (DNA): TGCAGTGCCGTCCGGGGTGCTCACACCGGGGAGCTGTTTTTT. Its protein product is CSAVRGAHTGELFF.